The 23 T cell receptor beta chains below come from one sample, sequenced in a study of glioma-infiltrating T cells after dendritic cell vaccination (dated by TCRdb to about 2016). Receptors were amplified or captured by the immunoSEQ multiplex PCR assay. This immuneACCESS table, as held by TCRdb, lists in-frame sequences with V and J called but not all clones. Of the missing ones, under half trace to an unresolved V gene in checked studies; the others have no known cause. The sample profile shows fewer than 110,000 clones; roughly 76% of them were found once. The top ten hold 9.5% to 15% of the sample. This specimen was blood, taken before dendritic cell vaccination. Receptors originate from a human donor with glioblastoma.

The table lists this clone with a few counts. V usage is TRBV10-3 and J usage is TRBJ2-7, with 10 bases identical to TRBD2. This CDR3 region has 14 residues. Unmatched junction bases numbered 5, after V lost 5 bases and J lost 4 bases. The germline CDR1 and CDR2 sequences are ENHRY and SYGVKD. CDR3 amino acids: CAISLAGEGYEQYF. The CDR3, as DNA: TGTGCCATCAGTCTAGCGGGGGAAGGATACGAGCAGTACTTC.

The V call is TRBV10-2, the J call TRBJ2-1, with 9 nucleotides matching TRBD2. The CDR3 loop spans 18 amino acids. The germline V gene has CDR1 WSHSY and CDR2 SAAADI. V gave up 4 bases and J gave up 5 bases; unmatched junction bases: 15. CDR3 sequence reads: CASSGGTSSLRYDNEQFF. CDR3 coding DNA: TGCGCCAGCAGTGGTGGGACTAGCTCATTACGATATGACAATGAGCAGTTCTTC.

Here the CDR3 DNA reads TGTGCCTGGAGTACAGGACTAGCTCACAATGAGCAGTTCTTC. Its translation: CAWSTGLAHNEQFF. The V gene is TRBV30, the J gene TRBJ2-1, with 8 nucleotides matching TRBD2. Germline V lookup: CDR1 GTSNPN, CDR2 SVGIG (reference sequence). Unmatched junction bases numbered 5, after V lost 2 bases and J lost 5 bases. The CDR3 contains 14 residues.

The rearrangement uses TRBV10-3 and TRBJ1-4; the match to TRBD1 covers 8 bases. Germline V lookup: CDR1 ENHRY, CDR2 SYGVKD. There are 16 residues in the CDR3. V dropped 4 bases and J dropped 7; count of bases not matched to a gene: 11. The CDR3: CAISVGAQGAGEKLFF. CDR3 sequence (DNA): TGTGCCATCAGTGTCGGGGCCCAGGGGGCAGGTGAAAAACTGTTTTTT.

Only one count was recorded for this clone. V usage is TRBV9 and J usage is TRBJ2-1, with D perhaps matching TRBD2 (6 bases). CDR3 length: 14 residues. V shed 3 bases and J shed 5 bases, with 12 bases lying between them. The germline V gene encodes CDR1 SGDLS and CDR2 YYNGEE. The CDR3 DNA follows: TGTGCCAGCAGCGATAGCGGAGGGGACAATGAGCAGTTCTTC. Translated, it gives CASSDSGGDNEQFF.

The CDR3, as DNA: TGTGCCAGCAGCTCAAAACAGGGTGCCGGAGGCTACACCTTC. It yields the protein CASSSKQGAGGYTF. This rearrangement joins TRBV7-9 to TRBJ1-2, with D perhaps matching TRBD1 (6 bases). CDR1 SEHNR and CDR2 FQNEAQ come from the germline V gene (reference sequence). Trimming took 4 bases from V and 8 from J, leaving 17 bases between them. The CDR3 contains 14 residues.

The rearrangement joins TRBV5-6 to TRBJ2-3, with D perhaps matching TRBD1 (6 bases). CDR3 length: 14 residues. V lost 4 bases and J 7 bases, leaving 16 bases between the germline ends. Germline V gene lookup returns CDR1 SGHDT and CDR2 YYEEEE. CDR3 loop: CASSVTEGVHTQYF. CDR3 nucleotide sequence: TGTGCCAGCAGCGTAACAGAGGGGGTACATACGCAGTATTTT.

The table lists this clone with a count of one. This chain joins TRBV4-1 and TRBJ1-3, with D possibly matching TRBD1 (5 bases). The CDR3 consists of 17 residues. Per germline, CDR1 MGHRA and CDR2 YSYEKL. V lost 0 bases and J lost 0, with 12 bases in between. The CDR3 coding sequence is TGCGCCAGCAGCCAAGAGGGGGGGAGAGTCTCTGGAAACACCATATATTTT. Translation gives CASSQEGGRVSGNTIYF.

This clone has just one count. The same CDR3 can be traced to other DNA sequences in this sample. The chain combines TRBV13 with TRBJ2-4; weak D call: TRBD1 (5 bases). This CDR3 region has 12 residues. CDR1 is PRHDT and CDR2 is FYEKMQ in the germline V gene (reference sequence). Trimming took 5 bases from V and 4 from J, leaving 6 bases between them. The CDR3 region is CASSRTKNIQYF. In nucleotides, the CDR3 is TGTGCCAGCAGCCGGACAAAAAACATTCAGTACTTC.

This chain connects TRBV10-3 to TRBJ2-7; D perhaps matches TRBD1 (6 bases). Germline loops: CDR1 ENHRY, CDR2 SYGVKD. V dropped 2 bases and J dropped 1 base, with 12 bases sitting between them. This CDR3 contains 15 residues. The CDR3 loop is CAISEGGTSSYEQYF. DNA of the CDR3: TGTGCCATCAGTGAGGGTGGGACATCGTCCTACGAGCAGTACTTC.

The V and J genes are TRBV4-2 and TRBJ2-7; a weak D match, TRBD1 (5 bases). CDR3 length: 12 residues. Deletions cut 2 bases from V and 4 bases from J, with 6 bases between. CDR1 is LGHNA, CDR2 YNFKEQ, per germline. This CDR3 is CASSQQGYEQYF. CDR3 DNA: TGTGCCAGCAGCCAACAGGGTTACGAGCAGTACTTC.

The rearrangement joins TRBV6-1 to TRBJ2-5; tentative D call: TRBD2 (7 bases). The J call is in doubt because the DNA end fits TRBJ2-7 better. From germline, CDR1 is MNHNS and CDR2 SASEGT. The CDR3 is 16 residues long. CDR3 DNA: TGTGCCAGCAGTGAAGATGAAGGGGGGGGGTCCTACGAGCAGTACTTC. It is translated as CASSEDEGGGSYEQYF.

Here the CDR3 reads CASSYAYRGGETQYF. CDR3 nucleotides: TGTGCCAGCAGTTACGCCTACAGGGGAGGAGAGACCCAGTACTTC. V usage is TRBV6-5 and J usage is TRBJ2-5; D may be TRBD1 (7 bases). The V gene's germline CDR1 is MNHEY and CDR2 SVGAGI. The CDR3 spans 15 residues. Trimming removed 2 bases at V and 4 bases at J, with 14 bases between.

This chain links TRBV15 with TRBJ1-1, with TRBD1 identical over 7 bases. The CDR3 is 15 residues long. Germline V CDR1 and CDR2: LNHNV, YYDKDF (reference sequence). Unmatched junction bases numbered 4, after V lost 2 bases and J lost 1 base. CDR3 sequence reads: CATSRWDSENTEAFF. For the CDR3, the DNA is TGTGCCACCAGCAGATGGGACAGTGAGAACACTGAAGCTTTCTTT.

A remark on this clone: Within the sample, other DNA sequences also encode this same CDR3. The V call is TRBV7-6, the J call TRBJ1-5; no clear D. Germline V CDR1 and CDR2: SGHVS, FNYEAQ. Trimming left V 2 bases short and J 6 bases short, with 17 bases between. This CDR3 contains 16 residues. The CDR3 DNA follows: TGTGCCAGCAGCTTATGGAGCAGCTACCCCCCTCAGCCCCAGCATTTT. This encodes CASSLWSSYPPQPQHF.

V usage is TRBV18 and J usage is TRBJ1-5, with unresolved D. The CDR3 totals 14 residues. Looked up from germline, CDR1 is KGHSH and CDR2 is LQKENI. V lost 4 bases and J 4 bases, leaving 11 bases between the germline ends. The CDR3 spells CASSRAPVNQPQHF. CDR3 coding DNA: TGTGCCAGCTCACGGGCGCCGGTGAATCAGCCCCAGCATTTT.

J is TRBJ2-1 and V is TRBV7-8; D is possibly TRBD1 (6 bases). V lost 5 bases, J lost 2 bases, and 19 bases lay in between. The CDR3 has 17 amino acids. Germline CDR1 is SGHVS and CDR2 is FQNEAQ. CDR3 amino acids: CASSPSTGYYTYNEQFF. As DNA, the CDR3 is TGTGCCAGCAGCCCGAGTACAGGGTATTACACCTACAATGAGCAGTTCTTC.

This clone appeared once. The V gene is TRBV2, the J gene TRBJ1-5, with 9 bases aligning to TRBD1. V trimming: 7 bases; J trimming: 5 bases; junction bases outside the gene matches: 3. The length of the CDR3 is 13 residues. The germline CDR1 and CDR2 sequences are SNHLY and FYNNEI. In DNA form, the CDR3 reads TGTGCCAGCATGGGACAGGGATATCAGCCCCAGCATTTT. It is translated as CASMGQGYQPQHF.

With respect to this clone: The identical CDR3 is also encoded by other nucleotide sequences in the sample. V is TRBV9 and J is TRBJ2-1; D remains ambiguous. The CDR3 is made up of 14 amino acids. With 0 bases removed from V and 2 bases from J, the gap between germline ends came to 6 bases. Germline assignment: CDR1 SGDLS and CDR2 YYNGEE. The CDR3 spells CASSVGRPYNEQFF. DNA for the CDR3: TGTGCCAGCAGCGTAGGCAGGCCCTACAATGAGCAGTTCTTC.

V usage is TRBV7-8 and J usage is TRBJ2-7, with 7 bases that match TRBD2. The CDR3 runs 16 residues. Germline V gene data show CDR1 as SGHVS and CDR2 as FQNEAQ. Trimming at V came to 1 base and at J to 0 bases, leaving 6 bases not matched to a gene. The CDR3, as DNA: TGTGCCAGCAGCTTAGACCTAACGGGGGGCTCCTACGAGCAGTACTTC. Amino acid sequence: CASSLDLTGGSYEQYF.

The chain combines TRBV6-5 with TRBJ1-2; possible D gene TRBD1, 6 bases. Germline V gene sequence: CDR1 MNHEY, CDR2 SVGAGI. V lost 7 bases to trimming and J lost 2 bases, with 14 bases between them. The CDR3 runs to 14 residues. The CDR3 protein is CASTRTAQNYGYTF. As DNA, the CDR3 is TGTGCCAGCACCAGGACAGCTCAGAACTATGGCTACACCTTC.

V usage is TRBV7-8 and J usage is TRBJ2-5, with 9 positions matching TRBD2. The closer fit of TRBJ2-7 to the DNA end suggests the J call may be wrong. CDR3 length: 14 residues. Germline lookup yields CDR1 SGHVS and CDR2 FQNEAQ. CDR3 nucleotides: TGTGCCAGCAGCCGGCGGGGGGGCGTCTACGAGCAGTACTTC. Translation: CASSRRGGVYEQYF.

The chain links TRBV4-1 to TRBJ1-4; 8 positions agree with TRBD1. Germline V gene data show CDR1 as MGHRA and CDR2 as YSYEKL. CDR3 length equals 15 residues. Germline trimming cut 4 bases from V and 8 bases from J; bases unmatched to any gene: 9. The CDR3 DNA reads TGCGCCAGCAGCCGATCGACAGGGGTGAGGGAAAAACTGTTTTTT. Translation: CASSRSTGVREKLFF.